One TCR beta chain is described in this entry. Its antigen is not known. These data originate in a study of T cell responses to AZD1222 COVID-19 vaccine. Second-dose schedules of about 4 or about 12 weeks were combined. Study-wide findings and caveats: Most donors were white British and more were female, and clonal diversity was possibly underestimated. Among vaccine-associated CD4 TCRs, coverage spanned spike, with dominance at 160-218 and 743-854. Baseline antibody screening turned up just 6 or 7 seropositive AZD1222 recipients.

This CDR3 spans 13 amino acids. Per the germline V gene, CDR1 is MNHNY and CDR2 is SVGAGI (reference sequence). With 2 bases removed from V and 1 base from J, the gap between germline ends came to 3 bases. Assay: immunoSEQ multiplex PCR; the TCRdb copy retains only in-frame clones and omits some. The table includes about 140,000 clones, approximately 90% detected once. The clonotype was recovered from an adult who received the AZD1222 COVID-19 vaccine. The V and J genes are TRBV6-6 and TRBJ1-3; D gene uncertain. Here the sequenced sample was peripheral blood, taken 28 days after the second AZD1222 dose. CDR3 nucleotides: TGTGCCAGCAGTTACCAATCTGGAAACACCATATATTTT. It is translated as CASSYQSGNTIYF.